This entry describes one T cell receptor beta chain. At one of its ends the junction is not consistent with the germline gene, which may arise from a read error. This sample was included in a study of response to subunit inactivated influenza vaccine. TCRdb itself ran the RT-PCR reads through MiXCR, one entry per CDR3 protein. The sample includes about 160,000 distinct CDR3 sequences, about a tenth seen only once; the top ten take over 10%. Per germline, CDR1 MDHEN and CDR2 SYDVKM. This CDR3 spans 14 amino acids. This sequence joins TRBV28 and TRBJ1-5; 7 bases are shared with TRBD1. The clonotype originates from a man aged 45-65 years who received an inactivated influenza vaccine. Sequencing used non-naive T cells sorted from PBMCs, obtained about 40 days after vaccination. The CDR3 reads CAGRGQHSNQPQHF. CDR3 sequence (DNA): TGTGCCGGCAGGGGACAGCATAGCAATCAGCCCCAGCATTTT.